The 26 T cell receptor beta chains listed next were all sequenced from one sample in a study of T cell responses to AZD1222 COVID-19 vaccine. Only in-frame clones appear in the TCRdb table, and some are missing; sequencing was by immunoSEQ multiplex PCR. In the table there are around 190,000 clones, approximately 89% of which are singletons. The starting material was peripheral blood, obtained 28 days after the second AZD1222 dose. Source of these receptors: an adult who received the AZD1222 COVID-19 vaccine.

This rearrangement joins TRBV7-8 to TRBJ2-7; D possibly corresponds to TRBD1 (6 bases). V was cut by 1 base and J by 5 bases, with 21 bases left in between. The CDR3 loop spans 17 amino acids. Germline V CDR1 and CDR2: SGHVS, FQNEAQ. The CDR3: CASSLGAPTGSPNEQYF. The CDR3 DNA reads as TGTGCCAGCAGCTTAGGAGCTCCGACAGGTTCCCCTAACGAGCAGTACTTC.

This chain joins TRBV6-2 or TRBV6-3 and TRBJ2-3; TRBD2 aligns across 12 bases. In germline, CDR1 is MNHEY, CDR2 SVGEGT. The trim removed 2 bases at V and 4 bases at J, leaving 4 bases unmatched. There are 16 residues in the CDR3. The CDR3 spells CASSYTLAGGPDTQYF. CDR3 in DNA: TGTGCCAGCAGTTACACGCTAGCGGGGGGGCCAGATACGCAGTATTTT.

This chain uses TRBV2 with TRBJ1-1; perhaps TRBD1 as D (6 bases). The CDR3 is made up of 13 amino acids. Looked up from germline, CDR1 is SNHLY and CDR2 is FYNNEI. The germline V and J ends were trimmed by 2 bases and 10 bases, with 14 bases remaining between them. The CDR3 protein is CASSERGLGGAFF. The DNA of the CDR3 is TGTGCCAGCAGTGAACGGGGGCTCGGTGGAGCTTTCTTT.

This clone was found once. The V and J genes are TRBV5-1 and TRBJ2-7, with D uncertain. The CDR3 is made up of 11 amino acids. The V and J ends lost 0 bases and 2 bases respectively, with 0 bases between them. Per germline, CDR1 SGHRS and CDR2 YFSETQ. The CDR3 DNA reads TGCGCCAGCAGCTTGGCCTACGAGCAGTACTTC. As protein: CASSLAYEQYF.

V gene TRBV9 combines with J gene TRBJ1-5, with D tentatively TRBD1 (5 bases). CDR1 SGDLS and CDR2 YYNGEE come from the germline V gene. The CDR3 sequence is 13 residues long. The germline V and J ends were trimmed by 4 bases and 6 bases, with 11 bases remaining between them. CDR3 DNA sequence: TGTGCCAGCAGCCCACAGGATAGTCAGCCCCAGCATTTT. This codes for CASSPQDSQPQHF.

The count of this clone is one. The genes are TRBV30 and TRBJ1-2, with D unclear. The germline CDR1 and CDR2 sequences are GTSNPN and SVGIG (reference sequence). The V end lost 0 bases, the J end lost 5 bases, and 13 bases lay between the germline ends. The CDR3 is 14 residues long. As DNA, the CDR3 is TGTGCCTGGAGTGTATCTCTTCGCGGGTATGGCTACACCTTC. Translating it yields CAWSVSLRGYGYTF.

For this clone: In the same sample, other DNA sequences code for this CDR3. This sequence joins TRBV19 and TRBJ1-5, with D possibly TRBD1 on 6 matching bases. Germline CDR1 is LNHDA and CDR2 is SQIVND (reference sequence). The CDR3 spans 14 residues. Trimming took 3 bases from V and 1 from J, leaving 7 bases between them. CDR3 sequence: CASSIRGSNQPQHF. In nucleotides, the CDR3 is TGTGCCAGTAGTATCAGGGGAAGCAATCAGCCCCAGCATTTT. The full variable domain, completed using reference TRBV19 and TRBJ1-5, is DGGITQSPKYLFRKEGQNVTLSCEQNLNHDAMYWYRQDPGQGLRLIYYSQIVNDFQKGDIAEGYSVSREKKESFPLTVTSAQKNPTAFYLCASSIRGSNQPQHFGDGTRLSIL.

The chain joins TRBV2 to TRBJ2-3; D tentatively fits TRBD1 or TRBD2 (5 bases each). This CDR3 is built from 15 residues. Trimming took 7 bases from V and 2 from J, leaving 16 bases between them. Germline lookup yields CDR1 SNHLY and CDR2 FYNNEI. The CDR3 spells CASKGTDSITDTQYF. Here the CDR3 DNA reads TGTGCCAGCAAAGGGACGGATAGCATCACAGATACGCAGTATTTT.

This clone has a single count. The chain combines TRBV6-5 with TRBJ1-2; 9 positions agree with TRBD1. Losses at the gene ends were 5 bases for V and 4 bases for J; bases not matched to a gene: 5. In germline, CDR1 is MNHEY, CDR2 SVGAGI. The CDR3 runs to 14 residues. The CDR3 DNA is TGTGCCAGCAGTCGGGACAGGGATGCCTATGGCTACACCTTC. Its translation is CASSRDRDAYGYTF.

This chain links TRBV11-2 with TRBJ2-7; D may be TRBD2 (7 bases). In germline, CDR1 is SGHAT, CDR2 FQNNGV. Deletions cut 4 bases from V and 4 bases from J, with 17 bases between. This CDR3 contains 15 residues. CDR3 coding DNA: TGTGCCAGCAGCTCTGGAGCCGGGGGGCCTTACGAGCAGTACTTC. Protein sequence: CASSSGAGGPYEQYF.

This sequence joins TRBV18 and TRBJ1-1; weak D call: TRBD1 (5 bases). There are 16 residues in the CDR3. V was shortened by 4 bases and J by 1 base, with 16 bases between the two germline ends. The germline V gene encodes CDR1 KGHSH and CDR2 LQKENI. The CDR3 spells CASSRFRGSENTEAFF. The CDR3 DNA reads TGTGCCAGCTCACGTTTTCGGGGGTCAGAGAACACTGAAGCTTTCTTT.

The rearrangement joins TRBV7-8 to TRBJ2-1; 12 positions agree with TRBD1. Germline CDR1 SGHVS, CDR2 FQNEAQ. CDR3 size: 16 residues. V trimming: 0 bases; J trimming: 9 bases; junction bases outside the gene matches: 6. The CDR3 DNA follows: TGTGCCAGCAGCTTAGCCCTAGGGACAGGGGGCTTTGAGCAGTTCTTC. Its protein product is CASSLALGTGGFEQFF.

The DNA of the CDR3 is TGTGCCAGCAGCTCCGCGCCGGGGCTCAACTATGGCTACACCTTC. Encoded protein: CASSSAPGLNYGYTF. The genes are TRBV7-9 and TRBJ1-2, with D possibly being TRBD1 (5 bases). CDR3 size: 15 residues. Germline V gene lookup returns CDR1 SEHNR and CDR2 FQNEAQ (reference sequence). V lost 4 bases, J lost 2 bases, and 14 bases lay in between.

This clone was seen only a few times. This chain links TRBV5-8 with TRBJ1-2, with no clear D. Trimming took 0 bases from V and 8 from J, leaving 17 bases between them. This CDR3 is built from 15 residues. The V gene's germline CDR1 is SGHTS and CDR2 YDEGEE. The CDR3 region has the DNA TGTGCCAGCAGCTTGGATGGCGATTCTTCGCAAGGCTACACCTTC. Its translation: CASSLDGDSSQGYTF. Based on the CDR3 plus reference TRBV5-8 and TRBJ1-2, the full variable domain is EAGVTQSPTHLIKTRGQQATLRCSPISGHTSVYWYQQALGLGLQFLLWYDEGEERNRGNFPPRFSGRQFPNYSSELNVNALELEDSALYLCASSLDGDSSQGYTFGSGTRLTVV.

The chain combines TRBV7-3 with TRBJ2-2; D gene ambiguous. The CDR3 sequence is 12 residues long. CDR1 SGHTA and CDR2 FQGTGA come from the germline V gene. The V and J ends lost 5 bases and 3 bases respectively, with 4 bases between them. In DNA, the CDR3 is TGTGCCAGCAGCCTTTACACCGGGGAGCTGTTTTTT. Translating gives CASSLYTGELFF.

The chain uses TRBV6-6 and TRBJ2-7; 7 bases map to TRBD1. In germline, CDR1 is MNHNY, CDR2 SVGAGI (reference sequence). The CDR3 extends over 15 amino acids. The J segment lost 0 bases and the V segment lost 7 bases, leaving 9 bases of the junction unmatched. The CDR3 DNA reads TGTGCCAGCATAAAGGGACAGCCAACCTCCTACGAGCAGTACTTC. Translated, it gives CASIKGQPTSYEQYF.

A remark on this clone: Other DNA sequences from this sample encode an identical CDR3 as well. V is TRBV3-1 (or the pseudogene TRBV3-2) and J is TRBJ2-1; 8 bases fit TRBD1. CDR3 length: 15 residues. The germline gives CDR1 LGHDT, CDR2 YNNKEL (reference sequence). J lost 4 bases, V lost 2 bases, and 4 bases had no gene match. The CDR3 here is CASSQRTGRYNEQFF. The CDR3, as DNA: TGTGCCAGCAGCCAAAGGACAGGGAGATACAATGAGCAGTTCTTC.

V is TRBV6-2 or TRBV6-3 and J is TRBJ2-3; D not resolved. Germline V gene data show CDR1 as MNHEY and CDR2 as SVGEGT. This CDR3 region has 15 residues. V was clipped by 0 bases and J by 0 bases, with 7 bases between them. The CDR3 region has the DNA TGTGCCAGCAGTTACTCGAAAGTTAGCACAGATACGCAGTATTTT. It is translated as CASSYSKVSTDTQYF.

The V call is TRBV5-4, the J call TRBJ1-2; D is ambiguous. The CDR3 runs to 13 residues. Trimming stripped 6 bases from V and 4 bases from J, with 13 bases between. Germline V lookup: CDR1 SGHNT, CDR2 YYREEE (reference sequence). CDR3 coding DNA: TGTGCCAGCACCCTAGCCGGAGGCTATGGCTACACCTTC. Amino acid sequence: CASTLAGGYGYTF.

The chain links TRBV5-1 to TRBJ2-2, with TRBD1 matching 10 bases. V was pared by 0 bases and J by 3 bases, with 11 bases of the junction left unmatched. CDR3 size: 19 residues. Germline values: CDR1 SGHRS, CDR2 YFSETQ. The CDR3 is CASSLAGTGALLDTGELFF. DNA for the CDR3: TGCGCCAGCAGCTTGGCGGGGACAGGGGCCCTTCTCGACACCGGGGAGCTGTTTTTT. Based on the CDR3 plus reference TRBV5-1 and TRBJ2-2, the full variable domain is KAGVTQTPRYLIKTRGQQVTLSCSPISGHRSVSWYQQTPGQGLQFLFEYFSETQRNKGNFPGRFSGRQFSNSRSEMNVSTLELGDSALYLCASSLAGTGALLDTGELFFGEGSRLTVL.

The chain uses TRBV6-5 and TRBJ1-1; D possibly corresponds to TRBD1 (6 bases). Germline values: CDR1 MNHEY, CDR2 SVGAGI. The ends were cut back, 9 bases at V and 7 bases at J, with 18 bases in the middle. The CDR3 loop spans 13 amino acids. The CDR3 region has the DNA TGTGCCAGTCTACAGGGTGGTAAGGGTGAAGCTTTCTTT. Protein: CASLQGGKGEAFF.

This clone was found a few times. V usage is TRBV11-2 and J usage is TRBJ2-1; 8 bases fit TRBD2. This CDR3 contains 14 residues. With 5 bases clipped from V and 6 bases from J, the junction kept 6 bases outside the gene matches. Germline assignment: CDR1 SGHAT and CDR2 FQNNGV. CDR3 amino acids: CASSGALAGNEQFF. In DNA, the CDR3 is TGTGCCAGCAGCGGTGCTCTAGCGGGCAATGAGCAGTTCTTC.

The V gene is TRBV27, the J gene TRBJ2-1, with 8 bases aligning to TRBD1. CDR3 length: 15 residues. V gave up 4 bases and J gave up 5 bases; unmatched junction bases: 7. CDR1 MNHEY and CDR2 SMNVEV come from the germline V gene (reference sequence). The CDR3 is CASSYHRGIDNEQFF. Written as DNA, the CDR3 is TGTGCCAGCAGTTACCACAGGGGGATCGACAATGAGCAGTTCTTC.

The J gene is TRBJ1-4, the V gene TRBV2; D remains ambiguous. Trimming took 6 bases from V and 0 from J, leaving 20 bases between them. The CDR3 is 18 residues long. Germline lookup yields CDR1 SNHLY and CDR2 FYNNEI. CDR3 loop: CASRPSGPFGATNEKLFF. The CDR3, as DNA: TGTGCCAGCAGACCCTCCGGACCTTTCGGGGCAACTAATGAAAAACTGTTTTTT. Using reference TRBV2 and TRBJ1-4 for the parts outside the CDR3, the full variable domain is EPEVTQTPSHQVTQMGQEVILRCVPISNHLYFYWYRQILGQKVEFLVSFYNNEISEKSEIFDDQFSVERPDGSNFTLKIRSTKLEDSAMYFCASRPSGPFGATNEKLFFGSGTQLSVL.

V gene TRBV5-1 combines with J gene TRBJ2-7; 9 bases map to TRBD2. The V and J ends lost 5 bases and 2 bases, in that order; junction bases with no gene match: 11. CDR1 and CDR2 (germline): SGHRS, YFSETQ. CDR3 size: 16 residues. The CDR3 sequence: CASRVLLAGQAYEQYF. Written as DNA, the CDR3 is TGCGCCAGCAGGGTCTTACTAGCGGGTCAAGCCTACGAGCAGTACTTC.

CDR3 residues: CASSPGAGGEKLFF. As DNA, the CDR3 is TGTGCCAGCTCACCAGGGGCAGGAGGTGAAAAACTGTTTTTT. The chain joins TRBV18 to TRBJ1-4; D perhaps matches TRBD1 (5 bases). The germline V and J ends were trimmed by 2 bases and 7 bases, with 11 bases remaining between them. The CDR3 extends over 14 amino acids. Germline values: CDR1 KGHSH, CDR2 LQKENI.